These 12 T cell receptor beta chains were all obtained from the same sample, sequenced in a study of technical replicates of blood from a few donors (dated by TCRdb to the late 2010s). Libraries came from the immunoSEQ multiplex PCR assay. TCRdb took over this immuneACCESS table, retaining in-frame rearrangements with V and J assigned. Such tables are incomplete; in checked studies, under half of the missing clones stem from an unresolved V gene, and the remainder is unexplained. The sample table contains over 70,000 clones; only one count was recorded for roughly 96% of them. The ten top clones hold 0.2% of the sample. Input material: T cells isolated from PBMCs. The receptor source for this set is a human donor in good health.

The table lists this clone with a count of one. The CDR3 DNA follows: TGTGCCAGCAGCGTCTCACTAGATTGGAATGAGCAGTTCTTC. Amino acids: CASSVSLDWNEQFF. This chain uses TRBV28 with TRBJ2-1, with D perhaps matching TRBD2 (5 bases). The V gene lost 6 bases and the J gene lost 7 bases, with 16 bases spanning the gap. This CDR3 has 14 residues. From germline, CDR1 is MDHEN and CDR2 SYDVKM.

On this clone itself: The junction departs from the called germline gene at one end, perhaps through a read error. The CDR3 loop is CASSPIEGSPNNSF. CDR3 DNA sequence: TGTGCCAGCAGCCCCATAGAGGGAAGCCCAAATAATTCTTTC. The V gene is TRBV14, the J gene TRBJ2-7, with D possibly matching TRBD2 (5 bases). CDR1 is SGHDN, CDR2 FVKESK, per germline. The CDR3 totals 14 residues.

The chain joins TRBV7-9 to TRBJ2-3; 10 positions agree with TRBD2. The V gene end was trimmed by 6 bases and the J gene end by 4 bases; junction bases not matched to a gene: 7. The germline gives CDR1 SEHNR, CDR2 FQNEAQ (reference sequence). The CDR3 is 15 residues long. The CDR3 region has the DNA TGTGCCAGCAGTCCTAGCGGGAGAACCTCAGATACGCAGTATTTT. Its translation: CASSPSGRTSDTQYF.

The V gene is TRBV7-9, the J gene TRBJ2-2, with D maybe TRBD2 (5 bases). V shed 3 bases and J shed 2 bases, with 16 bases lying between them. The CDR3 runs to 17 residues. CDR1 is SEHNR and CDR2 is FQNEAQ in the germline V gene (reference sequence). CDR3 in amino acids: CASSFSTGEINTGELFF. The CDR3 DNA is TGTGCCAGCAGCTTTTCGACCGGGGAAATAAACACCGGGGAGCTGTTTTTT. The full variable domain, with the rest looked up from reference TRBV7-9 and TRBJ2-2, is DTGVSQNPRHKITKRGQNVTFRCDPISEHNRLYWYRQTLGQGPEFLTYFQNEAQLEKSRLLSDRFSAERPKGSFSTLEIQRTEQGDSAMYLCASSFSTGEINTGELFFGEGSRLTVL.

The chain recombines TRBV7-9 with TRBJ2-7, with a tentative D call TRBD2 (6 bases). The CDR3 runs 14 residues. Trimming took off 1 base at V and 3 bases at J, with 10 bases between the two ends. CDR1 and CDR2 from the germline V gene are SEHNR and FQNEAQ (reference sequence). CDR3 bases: TGTGCCAGCAGCTTAGTTGGCGGGAACTACGAGCAGTACTTC. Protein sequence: CASSLVGGNYEQYF.

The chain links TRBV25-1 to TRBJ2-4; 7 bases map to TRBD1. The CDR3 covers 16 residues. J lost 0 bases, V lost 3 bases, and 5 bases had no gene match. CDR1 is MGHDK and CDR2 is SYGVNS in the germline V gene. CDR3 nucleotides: TGTGCCAGCAGTGACCGGGACAGAGTAGCCAAAAACATTCAGTACTTC. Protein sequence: CASSDRDRVAKNIQYF.

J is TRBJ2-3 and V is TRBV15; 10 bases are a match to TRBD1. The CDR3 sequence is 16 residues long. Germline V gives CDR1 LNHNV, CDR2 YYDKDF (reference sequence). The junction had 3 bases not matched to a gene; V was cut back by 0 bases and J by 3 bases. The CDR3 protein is CATSRDWTGGTDTQYF. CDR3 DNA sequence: TGTGCCACCAGCAGAGATTGGACAGGGGGTACAGATACGCAGTATTTT.

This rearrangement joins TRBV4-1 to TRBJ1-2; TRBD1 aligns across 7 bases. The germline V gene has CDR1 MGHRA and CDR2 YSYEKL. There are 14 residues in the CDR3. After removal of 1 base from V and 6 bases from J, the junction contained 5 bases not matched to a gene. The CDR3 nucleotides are TGCGCCAGCAGCCAAGGTCAGGGGGTAAATGGCTACACCTTC. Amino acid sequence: CASSQGQGVNGYTF.

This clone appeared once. CDR3 region: CASSLSYRLAGDAYEQFF. The DNA of the CDR3 is TGTGCCAGCAGTTTATCATATAGACTAGCGGGAGATGCCTATGAGCAGTTCTTC. The chain combines TRBV27 with TRBJ2-1; 12 bases map to TRBD2. CDR1 is MNHEY and CDR2 is SMNVEV in the germline V gene (reference sequence). V was pared by 0 bases and J by 8 bases, with 11 bases of the junction left unmatched. CDR3 length equals 18 residues.

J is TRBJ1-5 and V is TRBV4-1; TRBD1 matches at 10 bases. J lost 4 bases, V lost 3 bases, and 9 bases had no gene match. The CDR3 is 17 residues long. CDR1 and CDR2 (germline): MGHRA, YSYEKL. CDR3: CASSHTRDRGLNQPQHF. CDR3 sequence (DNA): TGCGCCAGCAGCCACACCCGGGACAGGGGCCTTAATCAGCCCCAGCATTTT.

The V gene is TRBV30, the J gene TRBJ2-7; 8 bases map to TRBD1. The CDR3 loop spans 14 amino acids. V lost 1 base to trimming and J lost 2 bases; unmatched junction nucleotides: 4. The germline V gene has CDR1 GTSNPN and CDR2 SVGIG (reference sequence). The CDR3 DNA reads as TGTGCCTGGAGTGGTCTGGACAGGGCCTACGAGCAGTACTTC. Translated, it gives CAWSGLDRAYEQYF.

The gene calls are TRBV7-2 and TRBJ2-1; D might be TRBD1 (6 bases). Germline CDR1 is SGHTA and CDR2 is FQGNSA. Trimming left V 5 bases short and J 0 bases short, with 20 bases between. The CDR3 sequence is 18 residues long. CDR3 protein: CASSAQGATGYSYNEQFF. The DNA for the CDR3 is TGTGCCAGCAGCGCCCAAGGCGCTACAGGGTACTCCTACAATGAGCAGTTCTTC.